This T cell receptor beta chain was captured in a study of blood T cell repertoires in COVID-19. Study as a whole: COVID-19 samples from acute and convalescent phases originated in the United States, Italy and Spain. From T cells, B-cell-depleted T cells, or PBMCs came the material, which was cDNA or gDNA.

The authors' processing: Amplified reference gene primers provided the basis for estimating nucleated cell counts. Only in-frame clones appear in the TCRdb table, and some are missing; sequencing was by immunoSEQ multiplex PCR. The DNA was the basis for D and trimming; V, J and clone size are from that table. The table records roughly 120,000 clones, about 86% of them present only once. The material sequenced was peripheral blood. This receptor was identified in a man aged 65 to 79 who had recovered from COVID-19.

The CDR3 region is CASSGTGYNSPLHF. As DNA, the CDR3 is TGTGCCAGCAGCGGGACAGGGTATAATTCACCCCTCCACTTT. J is TRBJ1-6 and V is TRBV5-6, with 9 nucleotides matching TRBD1. The V and J ends lost 4 bases and 4 bases, in that order; junction bases with no gene match: 0. The CDR3 consists of 14 residues. Germline assignment: CDR1 SGHDT and CDR2 YYEEEE.